This T cell receptor (beta chain) derives from a study of tumour-infiltrating T cells in Burkitt lymphoma. Across the whole study: Repertoire clonality predicted overall and progression-free survival.

This clone was detected only a few times. The method was immunoSEQ multiplex PCR; TCRdb's version includes in-frame clones alone and lacks a portion of them. In the table there are a few thousand clones, 12% to 15% of which are singletons. Germline V gives CDR1 WNHNN, CDR2 SYGVQD (reference sequence). The V end lost 8 bases, the J end lost 0 bases, and 13 bases lay between the germline ends. CDR3 length: 15 amino acids. Sequencing was done on a sample of tumor tissue. This rearrangement joins TRBV10-1 to TRBJ2-2; D is perhaps TRBD1 or TRBD2 (5 bases each). The TCR was taken from a human donor with Burkitt lymphoma. CDR3 in DNA: TGCGCCAGCCGGGACGGACGCGCGAACACCGGGGAGCTGTTTTTT. It specifies CASRDGRANTGELFF.